This T cell receptor beta chain appears in the sequencing data of a study of blood T cell repertoires in COVID-19. Study background: From the United States, Italy and Spain came samples of acute and convalescent COVID-19. T cells, B-cell-depleted T cells, or PBMCs provided the cDNA or gDNA that served as material.

TCRdb keeps only in-frame clones here, not all; method: immunoSEQ multiplex PCR. The sample comprises roughly 150,000 clones, roughly 88% of which are singletons, and under 4.5% rests with the top ten. Cohort placement rested on clinical history that participants reported themselves. Donors in Cohort 3 who had recovered were those with two negative PCRs, healthcare professional clearance, or resolution of their symptoms. The CDR3 totals 23 residues. With 3 bases clipped from V and 15 bases from J, the junction kept 34 bases outside the gene matches. The chain links TRBV23-1 to TRBJ2-1, with 14 bases fitting TRBD2. TRBV23-1 is classed as an ORF, of uncertain function. Sequenced input: PBMCs or T cells enriched from blood (not recorded which). The sequence derives from a man aged 50 or older who had recovered from COVID-19. The CDR3 sequence is CASSHRPGDKTSGRAPIVFVRFF. The CDR3 nucleotides read TGCGCCAGCAGTCATCGTCCGGGGGATAAGACTAGCGGGAGGGCCCCAATTGTTTTCGTGCGGTTCTTC.